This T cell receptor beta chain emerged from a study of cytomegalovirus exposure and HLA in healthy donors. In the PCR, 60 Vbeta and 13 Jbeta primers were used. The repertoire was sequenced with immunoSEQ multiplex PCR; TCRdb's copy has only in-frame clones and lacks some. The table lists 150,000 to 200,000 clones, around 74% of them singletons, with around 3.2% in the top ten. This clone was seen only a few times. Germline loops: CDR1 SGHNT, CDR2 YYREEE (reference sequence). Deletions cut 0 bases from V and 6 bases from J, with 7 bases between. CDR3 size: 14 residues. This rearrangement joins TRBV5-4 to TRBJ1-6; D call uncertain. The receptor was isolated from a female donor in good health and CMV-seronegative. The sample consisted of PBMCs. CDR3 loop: CASSLEMSNSPLHF. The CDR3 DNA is TGTGCCAGCAGCTTGGAGATGAGTAATTCACCCCTCCACTTT.